This TCR beta chain was found in a study of blood T cell repertoires in COVID-19. Clones were read by immunoSEQ multiplex PCR, and TCRdb kept only the in-frame ones, dropping some. Among 60,000 to 65,000 clones listed, around three quarters were seen once. There are 15 residues in the CDR3. V lost 5 bases and J lost 1; bases outside the gene matches: 4. CDR1 and CDR2 from the germline V gene are MNHEY and SVGAGI. Sequencing was carried out using peripheral blood. The chain combines TRBV6-5 with TRBJ1-2, with 10 bases fitting TRBD1. The clonotype was recovered from a human donor in a cohort sampled during active COVID-19. CDR3 DNA sequence: TGTGCCAGCAGTCAACGGGACAGGGGTAACTATGGCTACACCTTC. It yields the protein CASSQRDRGNYGYTF.